These 19 T cell receptor beta chains were all obtained from the same sample, sequenced in a study of blood T cell repertoires in COVID-19. TCRdb's copy holds only in-frame clones and misses some; the assay was immunoSEQ multiplex PCR. The sample lists 300,000 to 400,000 clones; around 89% were seen once. Input material: peripheral blood. The receptors here all came from a woman in her twenties or thirties with COVID-19, enrolled during active disease.

V usage is TRBV5-1 and J usage is TRBJ1-1; D remains ambiguous. The V gene lost 2 bases and the J gene lost 7 bases, with 15 bases spanning the gap. The CDR3 is made up of 14 amino acids. The germline CDR1 and CDR2 sequences are SGHRS and YFSETQ. For the CDR3, the DNA is TGCGCCAGCAGCTTAGCCCCGGATGGAGTTGAAGCTTTCTTT. This gives the protein CASSLAPDGVEAFF.

This clone has a single count. The rearrangement links TRBV4-1 to TRBJ2-1; D is undetermined. The CDR3 runs to 14 residues. In germline, CDR1 is MGHRA, CDR2 YSYEKL. The V end lost 0 bases, the J end lost 5 bases, and 8 bases lay between the germline ends. CDR3 in amino acids: CASSQDWPNNEQFF. CDR3 nucleotide sequence: TGCGCCAGCAGCCAAGATTGGCCGAACAATGAGCAGTTCTTC.

The rearrangement links TRBV5-1 to TRBJ2-1; 8 nucleotides align to TRBD1. Germline values: CDR1 SGHRS, CDR2 YFSETQ. After removal of 0 bases from V and 6 bases from J, the junction contained 2 bases not matched to a gene. CDR3 length equals 14 residues. CDR3 DNA: TGCGCCAGCAGCTTGGACGGACAGGGCAATGAGCAGTTCTTC. It is translated as CASSLDGQGNEQFF.

The V and J genes are TRBV5-6 and TRBJ1-2; 7 bases are shared with TRBD1. The CDR3 totals 14 residues. In germline, CDR1 is SGHDT, CDR2 YYEEEE. V dropped 4 bases and J dropped 5; count of bases not matched to a gene: 8. CDR3 in DNA: TGTGCCAGCAGCGACGGGACAGAGAGATATGGCTACACCTTC. Its translation is CASSDGTERYGYTF.

The CDR3 coding sequence is TGTGCCAGCAGAGTGTGGGACAGAGACAATCAGCCCCAGCATTTT. Protein sequence: CASRVWDRDNQPQHF. V usage is TRBV28 and J usage is TRBJ1-5; TRBD1 matches 7 bases. From germline, CDR1 is MDHEN and CDR2 SYDVKM. The V and J ends lost 6 bases and 3 bases, in that order; junction bases with no gene match: 8. The CDR3 extends over 15 amino acids.

This chain links TRBV5-4 with TRBJ1-3; TRBD1 is a possible D gene (6 bases). This CDR3 is 15 amino acids long. CDR1 SGHNT and CDR2 YYREEE come from the germline V gene (reference sequence). V was pared by 5 bases and J by 4 bases, with 16 bases between. The CDR3 DNA reads as TGTGCCAGCAGGCAAGCTCCAGGGGCAGGAAACACCATATATTTT. Translation: CASRQAPGAGNTIYF. Variable domain in full (rest from reference TRBV5-4 and TRBJ1-3): ETGVTQSPTHLIKTRGQQVTLRCSSQSGHNTVSWYQQALGQGPQFIFQYYREEENGRGNFPPRFSGLQFPNYSSELNVNALELDDSALYLCASRQAPGAGNTIYFGEGSWLTVV.

Here the CDR3 reads CASSFSRFTGELFF. In DNA form, the CDR3 reads TGTGCCAGCAGCTTTTCGAGATTCACCGGGGAGCTGTTTTTT. V and J are TRBV7-8 and TRBJ2-2; D gene ambiguous. The CDR3 spans 14 residues. The V gene lost 3 bases and the J gene lost 4 bases, with 9 bases spanning the gap. Germline V gives CDR1 SGHVS, CDR2 FQNEAQ.

The CDR3 DNA reads as TGTGCCAGCAGCGGACTAGCGGATCTTACCGGGGAGCTGTTTTTT. This codes for CASSGLADLTGELFF. The genes are TRBV2 and TRBJ2-2; TRBD2 agrees at 10 bases. CDR1 is SNHLY, CDR2 FYNNEI, per germline. The CDR3 is 15 amino acids. The V segment lost 6 bases and the J segment 5 bases; nucleotides outside the gene matches: 6.

V usage is TRBV2 and J usage is TRBJ2-3; weak D call: TRBD2 (5 bases). CDR3 length equals 13 residues. Germline V gene lookup returns CDR1 SNHLY and CDR2 FYNNEI. V lost 8 bases to trimming and J lost 5 bases, with 14 bases between them. CDR3 residues: CASSSLEGDTQYF. As DNA, the CDR3 is TGTGCCAGCTCCAGTCTAGAGGGAGATACGCAGTATTTT.

The chain couples TRBV3-1 (or the pseudogene TRBV3-2) to TRBJ1-2; 8 bases are shared with TRBD1. The V segment lost 4 bases and the J segment 4 bases; nucleotides outside the gene matches: 11. Germline loops: CDR1 LGHDT, CDR2 YNNKEL (reference sequence). The CDR3 is 16 residues long. CDR3 amino acids: CASSPRTGNIFYGYTF. The CDR3 DNA reads as TGTGCCAGCAGCCCGCGGACAGGGAACATTTTCTATGGCTACACCTTC.

This chain connects TRBV5-1 to TRBJ1-3; 7 bases match TRBD1. Trimming cost V 5 bases and J 0 bases; bases outside gene matches: 2. Germline CDR1 reads SGHRS; CDR2 reads YFSETQ. This CDR3 is built from 14 residues. The CDR3 sequence: CASRPGGSGNTIYF. For the CDR3, the DNA is TGCGCCAGCAGGCCAGGGGGCTCTGGAAACACCATATATTTT.

This clone was counted between two and nine times. The chain employs TRBV6-4 and TRBJ1-2; maybe TRBD1 (6 bases). V was trimmed by 4 bases and J by 7 bases, leaving 7 bases between them. The CDR3 runs to 11 residues. Germline-derived CDR1 and CDR2 are MRHNA and SNTAGT. CDR3 nucleotide sequence: TGTGCCAGCAGTGGACAGGTTGGCTACACCTTC. Translation gives CASSGQVGYTF.

The chain is built from TRBV5-8 and TRBJ1-5; 9 nucleotides line up with TRBD1. CDR3 length equals 15 residues. After removal of 4 bases from V and 4 bases from J, the junction contained 6 bases not matched to a gene. The germline V gene has CDR1 SGHTS and CDR2 YDEGEE. The DNA for the CDR3 is TGTGCCAGCAGCAAGGGACAGGGTGTGAATCAGCCCCAGCATTTT. It encodes CASSKGQGVNQPQHF.

In its sample, this clone was seen a few times. This rearrangement joins TRBV5-1 to TRBJ1-1; 9 bases agree with TRBD1. Trimming at V came to 0 bases and at J to 2 bases, leaving 5 bases not matched to a gene. CDR1 is SGHRS and CDR2 is YFSETQ in the germline V gene. CDR3 length: 16 residues. The CDR3 DNA follows: TGCGCCAGCAGCTTGGATGGACAGGGGCTCAACACTGAAGCTTTCTTT. This sequence encodes CASSLDGQGLNTEAFF.

This chain connects TRBV7-3 to TRBJ2-1; TRBD2 matches at 9 bases. This CDR3 has 15 amino acids. Germline lookup yields CDR1 SGHTA and CDR2 FQGTGA. With 3 bases clipped from V and 3 bases from J, the junction kept 3 bases outside the gene matches. The CDR3 nucleotides are TGTGCCAGCAGCTTCACTAGCGGGTTCTACAATGAGCAGTTCTTC. Translating gives CASSFTSGFYNEQFF.

The chain employs TRBV27 and TRBJ2-2; D perhaps matches TRBD1 (6 bases). There are 16 residues in the CDR3. Per germline, CDR1 MNHEY and CDR2 SMNVEV (reference sequence). The V gene lost 1 base and the J gene lost 6 bases, with 15 bases spanning the gap. Written as DNA, the CDR3 is TGTGCCAGCAGTTTATTGACAGGTCGGGTGGCCGGGGAGCTGTTTTTT. As protein: CASSLLTGRVAGELFF.

The chain carries TRBV19 and TRBJ1-2, with D hard to call. CDR1 and CDR2 from the germline V gene are LNHDA and SQIVND (reference sequence). The CDR3 has 11 amino acids. Trimming removed 5 bases at V and 8 bases at J, with 9 bases between. In DNA form, the CDR3 reads TGTGCCAGTAGTCGAGGGATAGGCTACACCTTC. Amino acids: CASSRGIGYTF.

In regard to this clone: Other nucleotide sequences in the sample specify the same CDR3. The V and J genes are TRBV12-3 or TRBV12-4 and TRBJ1-6; the D gene is possibly TRBD1 (5 bases). The CDR3 is 13 amino acids. Trimming removed 3 bases at V and 8 bases at J, with 8 bases between. CDR3 in amino acids: CASSFAGYSPLHF. CDR3 nucleotide sequence: TGTGCCAGCAGTTTCGCAGGGTATTCACCCCTCCACTTT.

The rearrangement uses TRBV2 and TRBJ1-2; D perhaps matches TRBD1 (6 bases). Trimming pared 2 bases from V and 7 bases from J, leaving 8 bases between. Looked up from germline, CDR1 is SNHLY and CDR2 is FYNNEI. The length of the CDR3 is 12 residues. The CDR3 sequence: CASSESRGGYTF. Written as DNA, the CDR3 is TGTGCCAGCAGTGAAAGCAGGGGTGGCTACACCTTC.